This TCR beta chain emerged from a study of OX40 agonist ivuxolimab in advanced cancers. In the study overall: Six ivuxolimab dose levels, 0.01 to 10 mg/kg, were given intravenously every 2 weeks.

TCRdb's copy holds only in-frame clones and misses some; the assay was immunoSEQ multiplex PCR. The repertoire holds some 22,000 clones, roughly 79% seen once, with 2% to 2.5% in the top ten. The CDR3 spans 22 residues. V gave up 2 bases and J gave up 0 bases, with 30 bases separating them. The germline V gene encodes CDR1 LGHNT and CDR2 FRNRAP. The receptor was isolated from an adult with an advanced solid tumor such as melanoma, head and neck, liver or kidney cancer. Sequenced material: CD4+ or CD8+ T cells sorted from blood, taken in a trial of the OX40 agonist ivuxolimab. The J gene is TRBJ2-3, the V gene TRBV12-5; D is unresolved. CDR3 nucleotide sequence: TGTGCTAGTGGTTTGATCCCCCTTTATATTGGTCTCCCGGCTCCTAGCACAGATACGCAGTATTTT. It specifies CASGLIPLYIGLPAPSTDTQYF.